These 9 T cell receptor beta chains originate from one sample sequenced in a study of blood T cells in healthy people across ages. PCR was performed a second time for roughly 7 to 12 cycles using a sample-barcoded 5' primer and a J-beta primer mix. TCRdb fed the 5' RACE reads into MiXCR, producing one record per CDR3 protein. The data hold about 1,800,000 distinct CDR3 sequences, with 28% observed a single time. Sequencing was done on a sample of blood. The source of these receptors is a woman aged 25 to 39 in good health.

This chain links TRBV12-3 or TRBV12-4 with TRBJ1-5, with D hard to call. The length of the CDR3 is 15 residues. V was cut by 5 bases and J by 6 bases, with 17 bases left in between. The chain's CDR3 is CASSTTEAIGQPQHF. CDR3 DNA: TGTGCCAGCAGTACAACGGAGGCAATAGGTCAGCCCCAGCATTTT.

The chain has TRBV18 and TRBJ2-3; 8 bases map to TRBD1. V shed 0 bases and J 6 bases; nucleotides not matched to a gene: 2. Per the germline V gene, CDR1 is KGHSH and CDR2 is LQKENI. CDR3 length equals 14 residues. For the CDR3, the DNA is TGTGCCAGCTCACCACCAGACAGGGGTGATACGCAGTATTTT. Amino acid sequence: CASSPPDRGDTQYF.

The sample holds many counts of this clonotype. The J gene is TRBJ2-3, the V gene TRBV5-1; D gene ambiguous. Germline CDR1 reads SGHRS; CDR2 reads YFSETQ. Deletions cut 3 bases from V and 4 bases from J, with 6 bases between. The CDR3 loop spans 12 amino acids. For the CDR3, the DNA is TGCGCCAGCAGCTGGGAATCAGATACGCAGTATTTT. It yields the protein CASSWESDTQYF.

A few counts support this clonotype. The rearrangement joins TRBV5-5 to TRBJ2-7; maybe TRBD1 (6 bases). The V and J ends lost 5 bases and 4 bases respectively, with 25 bases between them. This CDR3 contains 17 residues. Germline V lookup: CDR1 SGHKS, CDR2 YYEKEE (reference sequence). In DNA, the CDR3 is TGTGCCAGCAGATTTCAGGTCTCGGGGCCCAGGGGTTACGAGCAGTACTTC. Translating gives CASRFQVSGPRGYEQYF. The entire variable domain, with the rest obtained from reference TRBV5-5 and TRBJ2-7, is as follows: DAGVTQSPTHLIKTRGQQVTLRCSPISGHKSVSWYQQVLGQGPQFIFQYYEKEERGRGNFPDRFSARQFPNYSSELNVNALLLGDSALYLCASRFQVSGPRGYEQYFGPGTRLTVT.

Of note for this clonotype: A much larger clone lies one base from this, so it may be a read error. The chain combines TRBV7-9 with TRBJ2-4; 7 bases line up with TRBD1. The CDR3 spans 15 residues. Germline V CDR1 and CDR2: SEHNR, FQNEAQ (reference sequence). The CDR3 DNA reads TGTGCCGGCAGCTCGCTCGGCCTGGACAGGCCATTTCAGTACTTC. Encoded protein: CAGSSLGLDRPFQYF.

The rearrangement links TRBV27 to TRBJ2-1; no clear D. Trimming stripped 5 bases from V and 13 bases from J, with 15 bases between. CDR1 MNHEY and CDR2 SMNVEV come from the germline V gene (reference sequence). The CDR3 length is 12 residues. For the CDR3, the DNA is TGTGCCAGCAGTCCCAACCAGGTGACCCAGTTCTTC. Its translation: CASSPNQVTQFF.

This clonotype was detected only a few times. The rearrangement joins TRBV7-9 to TRBJ1-5; tentative D call: TRBD1 (5 bases). The germline CDR1 and CDR2 sequences are SEHNR and FQNEAQ (reference sequence). V was shortened by 5 bases and J by 4 bases, with 15 bases between the two germline ends. This CDR3 is 15 amino acids long. CDR3 coding DNA: TGTGCCAGCAGCCCCCAAGGGACCGTAAATCAGCCCCAGCATTTT. This codes for CASSPQGTVNQPQHF.

The chain uses TRBV4-2 and TRBJ1-2; possibly TRBD1 for D (6 bases). Germline CDR1 is LGHNA and CDR2 is YNFKEQ. The CDR3 consists of 17 residues. V lost 3 bases to trimming and J lost 0 bases, with 17 bases between them. CDR3: CASSQDNRAPANYGYTF. CDR3 in DNA: TGTGCCAGCAGCCAGGATAACAGGGCTCCGGCTAACTATGGCTACACCTTC.

The rearrangement uses TRBV7-9 and TRBJ2-1; 7 nucleotides align to TRBD2. V lost 3 bases to trimming and J lost 0 bases; unmatched junction nucleotides: 8. Per germline, CDR1 SEHNR and CDR2 FQNEAQ (reference sequence). This CDR3 is built from 17 residues. The CDR3 DNA reads as TGTGCCAGCAGCTTTGGGTGGGGGGGAAGCTCCTACAATGAGCAGTTCTTC. This gives the protein CASSFGWGGSSYNEQFF.